This TCR beta chain was identified in a study of blood T cell repertoires in COVID-19. Study details: Samples of COVID-19 (acute and convalescent) were obtained from the United States, Italy and Spain. Sources were T cells, B-cell-depleted T cells, or PBMCs; the material itself was cDNA or gDNA.

V was cut by 2 bases and J by 0 bases, with 17 bases left in between. CDR3 length: 18 amino acids. Germline V lookup: CDR1 MNHEY, CDR2 SMNVEV (reference sequence). Original handling: Estimates of nucleated cell counts were drawn from the amplification of reference gene primers. Only in-frame clones appear in the TCRdb table, and some are missing; sequencing was by immunoSEQ multiplex PCR. D and trimming come from the DNA, and the V and J calls and clone size come from that table. Seen here are roughly 74,000 clones, 70% to 90% observed once, and the top ten hold approximately 35%. This receptor was identified in a man between 70 and 80 years old with acute or convalescent COVID-19. The sequenced material came from peripheral blood. This chain joins TRBV27 and TRBJ2-1, with D perhaps matching TRBD2 (6 bases). Here the CDR3 reads CASSLTGTAANSYNEQFF. The CDR3 DNA sequence: TGTGCCAGCAGTTTAACCGGGACTGCCGCTAACTCCTACAATGAGCAGTTCTTC.